A selection of T cell receptor beta chains follows, all from one sample in a study of T cells in Graves' hyperthyroidism and ophthalmopathy. MiXCR, run by TCRdb on the multiplex PCR reads, gives a single entry per CDR3 protein. The table lists 500,000 or so distinct CDR3 sequences, more than 15% of them singletons, with 17% in the top ten. Input material: blood. The receptors come from a woman aged 18 to 35 with Graves' ophthalmopathy. Each CDR3 is given with its conserved first and last residue. A D gene is named only where the DNA matches it firmly. Where a row states a size, it is once, few, many or the class of an expanded clone; other rows omit it.

v_call,j_call,d_call,clone_size,cdr3_nt,cdr3_aa
TRBV5-1,TRBJ1-1,NA,many,TGCGCCAGCAGCTTGGTCGTGGACACTGAAGCTTTCTTT,CASSLVVDTEAFF
TRBV5-1,TRBJ1-1,TRBD1,many,TGCGCCAGCAGCTTTTTGGGCGCCCGGGAGGGGGCTTACACTGAAGCTTTCTTT,CASSFLGAREGAYTEAFF
TRBV19,TRBJ1-1,NA,once,TGTGCCAGTACCCGAGCAAAGGACTCTGAAGCTTTCTTT,CASTRAKDSEAFF
TRBV7-9,TRBJ1-2,NA,few,TGTGCCAGCAGCTTCCGGGGTACCTCTACTTTCGCTAACTATGGCTACACCTTC,CASSFRGTSTFANYGYTF
TRBV2,TRBJ2-7,TRBD2,many,TGTGCCAGCAACCTAGCGGGGTCCTACGAGCAGTACTTC,CASNLAGSYEQYF
TRBV7-2,TRBJ2-1,TRBD2,many,TGTGCCAGCAGCTTAGCTCTAGCGGGGGGCTACAATGAGCAGTTCTTC,CASSLALAGGYNEQFF
TRBV29-1,TRBJ1-2,NA,few,TGCAGCGTTGAAGAGTATCGGCAGGGTGAGGTCGGCTACACCTTC,CSVEEYRQGEVGYTF
TRBV6-1,TRBJ2-1,NA,few,TGTGCCAGCAGTTTTATCGGGGGCGATTACAATGAGCAGTTCTTC,CASSFIGGDYNEQFF
TRBV4-1,TRBJ1-5,TRBD1,few,TGCGCCAGCAGCTTAACAGGGGCGGAGGAGACGAGCAATCAGCCCCAGCATTTT,CASSLTGAEETSNQPQHF
TRBV7-4,TRBJ2-5,TRBD2,many,TGTGCCAGCAGCTTAGGGACTAGCGGGGGAGAGACCCAGTACTTC,CASSLGTSGGETQYF
TRBV19,TRBJ2-2,TRBD1,few,TGTGCCAGTAGTGCTCCGGGACAGGGGGACACCGGGGAGCTGTTTTTT,CASSAPGQGDTGELFF
TRBV16,TRBJ1-5,TRBD1,NA,TGTGCCAGCAGCCCGGACAGGGTTTTCAATCAGCCCCAGCATTTT,CASSPDRVFNQPQHF
TRBV25-1,TRBJ2-7,TRBD2,few,TGTGCCAGCAGTGAGGGGACTAGCGGGAGTAGCGAGCAGTACTTC,CASSEGTSGSSEQYF
TRBV9,TRBJ2-3,NA,NA,TGTGCCAGCAGCGCCCTAGCGTCTAGCACAGATACGCAGTATTTT,CASSALASSTDTQYF
TRBV12-3/TRBV12-4,TRBJ2-3,NA,many,TGTGCCAGCAGTTCGGTGACGAGGACAGATACGCAGTATTTT,CASSSVTRTDTQYF
TRBV5-6,TRBJ2-7,NA,many,TGTGCCAGCAGGAAACAGGGAATCTACGAGCAGTACTTC,CASRKQGIYEQYF
TRBV10-3,TRBJ1-4,TRBD1,few,TGTGCCATCAGTGACGCAACGGGACAGGGAGTTGAAAAACTGTTTTTT,CAISDATGQGVEKLFF
TRBV7-2,TRBJ1-2,NA,many,TGTGCCAGCAGCTTAGCGCTGATGGAGCCGTCCTATGGCTACACCTTC,CASSLALMEPSYGYTF
TRBV30,TRBJ2-7,NA,many,TGTGCCTGGAGCCCCAACTACCCCTACGAGCAGTACTTC,CAWSPNYPYEQYF
TRBV6-2/TRBV6-3,TRBJ1-1,NA,NA,TGTGCCAGCAGTCCCGGGCCTGAGGGGACTGAAGCTTTCTTT,CASSPGPEGTEAFF
TRBV13,TRBJ1-1,NA,NA,TGTGCCAGCAGCTTAGGATCAGCAGCTGAAGCTTTCTTT,CASSLGSAAEAFF
TRBV27,TRBJ2-5,TRBD2,few,TGTGCCAGCAGTTTTGGTCCGCGGGGGGAGACCCAGTACTTC,CASSFGPRGETQYF
TRBV6-2/TRBV6-3,TRBJ1-2,NA,NA,TGTGCCAGCAGTGAGAATCGGGGGGCAGATGGCTACACCTTC,CASSENRGADGYTF
TRBV6-2/TRBV6-3,TRBJ2-1,TRBD1,NA,TGTGCCAGCAGTACACAGGGGGCGCAGGATGAGCAGTTCTTC,CASSTQGAQDEQFF
TRBV5-4,TRBJ2-1,NA,few,TGTGCCAGCAGCTTGTTGATGGACTCCGTCAATGAGCAGTTCTTC,CASSLLMDSVNEQFF
TRBV6-5,TRBJ1-5,NA,many,TGTGCCAGCAGTTACAAAGGGGAAACGGGTCAGCCCCAGCATTTT,CASSYKGETGQPQHF
TRBV7-8,TRBJ2-5,NA,NA,TGTGCCAGCAACCTCGGAGAGACCCAGTACTTC,CASNLGETQYF
TRBV4-1,TRBJ1-5,TRBD1,NA,TGCGCCAGCAGCCAACCCGGGACAGACAATCAGCCCCAGCATTTT,CASSQPGTDNQPQHF
TRBV4-1,TRBJ1-2,TRBD1,NA,TGCGCCAGCAGCCAGTCTGGGATCGGACAGGGGGGAGATGGCTACACCTTC,CASSQSGIGQGGDGYTF
TRBV20-1,TRBJ2-1,NA,many,TGCAGTGTGGGCCTAGCCGATCAAAGCTCCTACAATGAGCAGTTCTTC,CSVGLADQSSYNEQFF
TRBV7-9,TRBJ2-1,TRBD2,many,TGTGCCAGCAGCTTACCCTTTCTAGCGGGGGGTGCCGCTTCGAACTACAATGAGCAGTTCTTC,CASSLPFLAGGAASNYNEQFF
TRBV5-1,TRBJ2-2,NA,few,TGCGCCAGCAGCCCGCAGCATCTACAGGGAGGGACCGGGGAGCTGTTTTTT,CASSPQHLQGGTGELFF
TRBV20-1,TRBJ2-7,TRBD2,few,TGCAGTGCTAGAGGGTCTATTGGCGGGAGAAGCTCCTACGAGCAGTACTTC,CSARGSIGGRSSYEQYF
TRBV6-6,TRBJ1-3,TRBD1,NA,TGTGCCAGCAGTTACTCCGGGACAGTGTCTGGAAACACCATATATTTT,CASSYSGTVSGNTIYF
TRBV28,TRBJ2-7,NA,many,TGTGCCAGCAGTTTATCGGGGCGGGGACAGTACTTC,CASSLSGRGQYF
TRBV2,TRBJ2-3,NA,many,TGTGCCAGCAGCGGGGACTTGAGGGATACGCAGTATTTT,CASSGDLRDTQYF
TRBV30,TRBJ1-2,NA,many,TGTGCCTGGAGTGCGGGTGGAGATGGCTACACCTTC,CAWSAGGDGYTF
TRBV4-1,TRBJ2-1,NA,NA,TGCGCCAGCAGCCAAGATCGAGGGACCTCCGTGGGCCCTTACAATGAGCAGTTCTTC,CASSQDRGTSVGPYNEQFF
TRBV7-2,TRBJ2-2,NA,few,TGTGCCAGCAGCTTAAGTACCGGCACCGGGGAGCTGTTTTTT,CASSLSTGTGELFF
TRBV5-6,TRBJ1-1,TRBD1,few,TGTGCCAGCAGCTTGTCTTTCCAGGGGGCTGAAGCTTTCTTT,CASSLSFQGAEAFF
TRBV7-2,TRBJ2-7,TRBD1,NA,TGTGCCAGCAGCTTAGCCCCGGGACAGGGAGGAGAGCAGTACTTC,CASSLAPGQGGEQYF
TRBV19,TRBJ1-1,NA,NA,TGTGCCAGTAGTCTAAACCTGGACACTGAAGCTTTCTTT,CASSLNLDTEAFF
TRBV11-2,TRBJ1-1,TRBD1,many,TGTGCCAGCGCAGGGGACAGCCGGGAAGCTTTCTTT,CASAGDSREAFF
TRBV19,TRBJ2-7,TRBD1,few,TGTGCCAGTAGTACCCCCGGGACAGGGACCTACGAGCAGTACTTC,CASSTPGTGTYEQYF
TRBV3-1,TRBJ1-4,NA,many,TGTGCCAGCAGACCACAGGGCGCAACTAATGAAAAACTGTTTTTT,CASRPQGATNEKLFF
TRBV5-6,TRBJ2-5,NA,NA,TGTGCCAGCAGCTTCCCAGGGGAGAGGCAAGAGACCCAGTACTTC,CASSFPGERQETQYF